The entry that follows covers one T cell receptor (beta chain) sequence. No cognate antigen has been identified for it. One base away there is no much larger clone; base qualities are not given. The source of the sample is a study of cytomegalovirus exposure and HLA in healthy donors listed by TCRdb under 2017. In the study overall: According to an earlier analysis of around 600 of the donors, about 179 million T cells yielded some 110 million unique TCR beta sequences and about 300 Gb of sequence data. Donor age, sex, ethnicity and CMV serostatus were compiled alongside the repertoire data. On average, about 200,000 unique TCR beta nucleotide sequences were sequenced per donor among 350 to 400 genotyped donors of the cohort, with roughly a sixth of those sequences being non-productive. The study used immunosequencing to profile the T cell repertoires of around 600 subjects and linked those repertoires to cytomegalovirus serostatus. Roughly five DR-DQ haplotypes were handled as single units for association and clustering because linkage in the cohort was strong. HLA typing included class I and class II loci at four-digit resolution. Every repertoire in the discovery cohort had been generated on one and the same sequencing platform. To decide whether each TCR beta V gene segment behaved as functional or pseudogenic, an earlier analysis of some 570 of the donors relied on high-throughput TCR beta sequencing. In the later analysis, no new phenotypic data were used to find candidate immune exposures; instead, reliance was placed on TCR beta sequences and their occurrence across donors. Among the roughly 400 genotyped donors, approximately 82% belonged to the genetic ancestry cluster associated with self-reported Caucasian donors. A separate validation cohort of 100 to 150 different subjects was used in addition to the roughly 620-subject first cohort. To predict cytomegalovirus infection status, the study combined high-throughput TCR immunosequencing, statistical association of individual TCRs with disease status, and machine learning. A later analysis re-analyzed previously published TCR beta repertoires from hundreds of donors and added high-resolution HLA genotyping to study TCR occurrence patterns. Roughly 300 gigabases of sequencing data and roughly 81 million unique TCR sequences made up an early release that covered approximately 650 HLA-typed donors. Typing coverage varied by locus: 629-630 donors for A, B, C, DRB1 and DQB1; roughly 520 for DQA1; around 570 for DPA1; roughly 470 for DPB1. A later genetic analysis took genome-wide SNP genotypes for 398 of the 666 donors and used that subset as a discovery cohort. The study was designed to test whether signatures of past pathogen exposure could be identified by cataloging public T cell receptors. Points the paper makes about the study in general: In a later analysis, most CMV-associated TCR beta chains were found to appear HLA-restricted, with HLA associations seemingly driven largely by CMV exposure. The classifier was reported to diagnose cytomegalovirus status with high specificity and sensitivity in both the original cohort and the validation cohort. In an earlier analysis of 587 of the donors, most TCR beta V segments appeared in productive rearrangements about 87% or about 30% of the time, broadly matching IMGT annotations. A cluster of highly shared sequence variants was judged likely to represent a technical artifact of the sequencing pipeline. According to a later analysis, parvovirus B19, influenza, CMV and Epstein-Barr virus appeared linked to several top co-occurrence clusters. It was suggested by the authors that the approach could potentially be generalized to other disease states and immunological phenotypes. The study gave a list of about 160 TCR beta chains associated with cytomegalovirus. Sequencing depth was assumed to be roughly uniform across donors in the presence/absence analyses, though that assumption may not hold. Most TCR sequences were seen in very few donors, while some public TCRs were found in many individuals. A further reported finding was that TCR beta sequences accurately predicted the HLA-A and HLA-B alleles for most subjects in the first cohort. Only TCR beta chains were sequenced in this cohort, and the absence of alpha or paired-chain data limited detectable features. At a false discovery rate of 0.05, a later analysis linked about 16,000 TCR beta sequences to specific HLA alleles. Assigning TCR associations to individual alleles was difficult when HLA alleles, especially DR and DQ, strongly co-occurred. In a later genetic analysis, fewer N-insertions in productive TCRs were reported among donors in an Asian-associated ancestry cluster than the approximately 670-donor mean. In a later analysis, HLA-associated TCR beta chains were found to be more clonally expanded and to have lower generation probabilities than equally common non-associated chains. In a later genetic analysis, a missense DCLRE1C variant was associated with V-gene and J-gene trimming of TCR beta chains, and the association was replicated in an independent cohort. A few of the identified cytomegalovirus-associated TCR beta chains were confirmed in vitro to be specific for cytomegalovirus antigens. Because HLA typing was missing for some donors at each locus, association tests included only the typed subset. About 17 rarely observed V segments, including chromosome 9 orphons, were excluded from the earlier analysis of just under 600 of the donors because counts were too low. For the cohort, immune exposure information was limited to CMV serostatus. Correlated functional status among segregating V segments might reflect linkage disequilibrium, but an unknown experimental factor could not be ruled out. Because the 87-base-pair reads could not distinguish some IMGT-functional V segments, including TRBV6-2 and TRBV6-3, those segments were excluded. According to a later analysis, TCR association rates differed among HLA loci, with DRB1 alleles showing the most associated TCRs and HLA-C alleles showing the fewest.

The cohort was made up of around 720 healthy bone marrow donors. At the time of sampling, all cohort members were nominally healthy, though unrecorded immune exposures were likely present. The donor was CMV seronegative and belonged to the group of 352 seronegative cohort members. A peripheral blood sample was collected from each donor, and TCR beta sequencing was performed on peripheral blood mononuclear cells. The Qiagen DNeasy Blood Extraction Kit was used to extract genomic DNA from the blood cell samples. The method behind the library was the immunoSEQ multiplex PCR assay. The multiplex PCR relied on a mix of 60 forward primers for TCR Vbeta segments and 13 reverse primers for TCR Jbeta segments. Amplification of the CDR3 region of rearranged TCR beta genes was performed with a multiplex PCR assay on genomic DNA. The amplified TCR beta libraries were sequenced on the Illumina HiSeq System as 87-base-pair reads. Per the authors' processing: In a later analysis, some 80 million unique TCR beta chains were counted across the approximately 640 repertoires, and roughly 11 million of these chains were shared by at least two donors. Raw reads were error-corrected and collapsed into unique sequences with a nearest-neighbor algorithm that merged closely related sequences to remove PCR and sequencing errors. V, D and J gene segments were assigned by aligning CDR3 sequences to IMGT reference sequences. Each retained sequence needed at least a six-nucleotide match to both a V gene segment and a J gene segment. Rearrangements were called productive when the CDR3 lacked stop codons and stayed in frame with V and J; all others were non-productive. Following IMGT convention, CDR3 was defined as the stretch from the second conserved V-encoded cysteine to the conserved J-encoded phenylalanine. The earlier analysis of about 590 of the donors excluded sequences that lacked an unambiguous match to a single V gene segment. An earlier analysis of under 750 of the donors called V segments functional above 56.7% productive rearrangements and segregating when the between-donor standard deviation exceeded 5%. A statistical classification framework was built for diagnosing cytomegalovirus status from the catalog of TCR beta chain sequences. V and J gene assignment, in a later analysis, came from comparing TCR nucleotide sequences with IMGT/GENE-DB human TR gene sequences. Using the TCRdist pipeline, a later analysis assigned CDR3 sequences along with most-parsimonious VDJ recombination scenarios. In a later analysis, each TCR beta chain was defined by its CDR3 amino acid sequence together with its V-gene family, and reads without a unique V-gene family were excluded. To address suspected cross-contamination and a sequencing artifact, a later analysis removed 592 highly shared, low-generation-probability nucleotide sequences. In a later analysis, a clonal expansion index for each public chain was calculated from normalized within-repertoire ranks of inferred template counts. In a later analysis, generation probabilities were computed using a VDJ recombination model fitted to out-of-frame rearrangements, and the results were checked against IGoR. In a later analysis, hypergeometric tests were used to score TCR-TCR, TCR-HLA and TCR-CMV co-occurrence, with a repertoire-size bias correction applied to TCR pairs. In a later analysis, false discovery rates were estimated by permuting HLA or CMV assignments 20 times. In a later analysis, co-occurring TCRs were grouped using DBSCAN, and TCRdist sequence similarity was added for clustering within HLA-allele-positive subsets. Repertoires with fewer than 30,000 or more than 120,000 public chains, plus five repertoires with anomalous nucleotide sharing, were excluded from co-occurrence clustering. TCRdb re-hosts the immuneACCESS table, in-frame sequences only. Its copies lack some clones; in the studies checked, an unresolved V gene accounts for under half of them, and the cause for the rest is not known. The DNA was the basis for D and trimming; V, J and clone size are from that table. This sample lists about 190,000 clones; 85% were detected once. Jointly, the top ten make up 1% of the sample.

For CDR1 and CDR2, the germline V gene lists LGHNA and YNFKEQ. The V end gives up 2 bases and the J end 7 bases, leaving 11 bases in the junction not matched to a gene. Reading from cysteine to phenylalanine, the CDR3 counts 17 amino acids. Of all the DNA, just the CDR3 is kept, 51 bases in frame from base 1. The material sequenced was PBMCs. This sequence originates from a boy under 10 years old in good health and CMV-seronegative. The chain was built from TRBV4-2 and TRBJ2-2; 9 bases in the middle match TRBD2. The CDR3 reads CASSQQNGGGAVGELFF. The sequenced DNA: TGTGCCAGCAGCCAACAAAACGGCGGGGGGGCGGTCGGGGAGCTGTTTTTT.